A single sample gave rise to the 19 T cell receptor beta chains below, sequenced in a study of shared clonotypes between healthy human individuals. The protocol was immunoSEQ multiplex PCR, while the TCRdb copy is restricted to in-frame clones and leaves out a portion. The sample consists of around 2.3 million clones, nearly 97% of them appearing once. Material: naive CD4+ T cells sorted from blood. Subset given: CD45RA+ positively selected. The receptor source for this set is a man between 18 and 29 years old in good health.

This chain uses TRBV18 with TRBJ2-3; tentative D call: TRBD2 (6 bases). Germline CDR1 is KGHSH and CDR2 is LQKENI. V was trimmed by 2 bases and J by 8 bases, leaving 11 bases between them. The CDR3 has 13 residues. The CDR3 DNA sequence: TGTGCCAGCTCACCAGAGGCCGGGGGTACGCAGTATTTT. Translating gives CASSPEAGGTQYF.

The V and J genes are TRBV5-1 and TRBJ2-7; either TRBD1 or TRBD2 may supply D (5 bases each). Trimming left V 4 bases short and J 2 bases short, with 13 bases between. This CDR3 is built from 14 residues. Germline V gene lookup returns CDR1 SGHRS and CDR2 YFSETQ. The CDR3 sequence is CASSTEGPPYEQYF. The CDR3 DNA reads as TGCGCCAGCAGCACCGAGGGACCGCCCTACGAGCAGTACTTC.

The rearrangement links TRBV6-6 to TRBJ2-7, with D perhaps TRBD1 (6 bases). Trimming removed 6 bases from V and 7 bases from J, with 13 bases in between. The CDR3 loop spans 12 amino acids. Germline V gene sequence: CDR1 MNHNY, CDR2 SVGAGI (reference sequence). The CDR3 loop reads CASSQQGNEQYF. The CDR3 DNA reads TGTGCCAGCAGCCAACAGGGTAATGAGCAGTACTTC.

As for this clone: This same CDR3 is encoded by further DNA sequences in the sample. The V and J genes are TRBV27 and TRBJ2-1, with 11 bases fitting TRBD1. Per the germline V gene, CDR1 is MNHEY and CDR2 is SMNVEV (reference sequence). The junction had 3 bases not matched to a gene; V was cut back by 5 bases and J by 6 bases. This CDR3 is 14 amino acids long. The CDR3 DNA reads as TGTGCCAGCAGTCGGGACAGGGGGGGCAATGAGCAGTTCTTC. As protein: CASSRDRGGNEQFF.

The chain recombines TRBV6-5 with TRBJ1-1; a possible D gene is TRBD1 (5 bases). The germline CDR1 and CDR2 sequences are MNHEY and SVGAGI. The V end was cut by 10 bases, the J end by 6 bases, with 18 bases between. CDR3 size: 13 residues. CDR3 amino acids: CATGRGRDAEAFF. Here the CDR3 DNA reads TGTGCCACGGGGAGGGGCCGGGACGCTGAAGCTTTCTTT.

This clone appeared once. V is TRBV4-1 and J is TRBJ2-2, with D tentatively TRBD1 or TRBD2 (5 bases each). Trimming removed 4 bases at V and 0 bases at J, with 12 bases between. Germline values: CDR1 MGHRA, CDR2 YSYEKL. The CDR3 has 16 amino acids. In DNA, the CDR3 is TGCGCCAGCAGCCCGAGGGACCTCCCGAACACCGGGGAGCTGTTTTTT. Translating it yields CASSPRDLPNTGELFF.

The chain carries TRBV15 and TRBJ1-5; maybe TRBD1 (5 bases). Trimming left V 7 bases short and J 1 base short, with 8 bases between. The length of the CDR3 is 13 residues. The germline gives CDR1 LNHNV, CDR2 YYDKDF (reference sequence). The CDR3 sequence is CATTGPSNQPQHF. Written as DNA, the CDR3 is TGTGCCACCACGGGACCGAGCAATCAGCCCCAGCATTTT.

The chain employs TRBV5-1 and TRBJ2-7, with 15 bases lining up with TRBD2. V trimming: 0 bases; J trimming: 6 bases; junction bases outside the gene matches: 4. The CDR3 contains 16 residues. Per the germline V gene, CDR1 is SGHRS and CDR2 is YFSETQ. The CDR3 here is CASSLAGLAGGLEQYF. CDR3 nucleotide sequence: TGCGCCAGCAGCTTGGCGGGACTAGCGGGAGGCCTCGAGCAGTACTTC.

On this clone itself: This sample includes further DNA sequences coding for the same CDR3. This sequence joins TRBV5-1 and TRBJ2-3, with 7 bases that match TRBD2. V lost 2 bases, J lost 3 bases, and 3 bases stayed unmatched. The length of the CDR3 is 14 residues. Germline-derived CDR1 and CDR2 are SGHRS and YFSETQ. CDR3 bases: TGCGCCAGCAGCTTTAGCGGGTCGACAGATACGCAGTATTTT. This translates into CASSFSGSTDTQYF.

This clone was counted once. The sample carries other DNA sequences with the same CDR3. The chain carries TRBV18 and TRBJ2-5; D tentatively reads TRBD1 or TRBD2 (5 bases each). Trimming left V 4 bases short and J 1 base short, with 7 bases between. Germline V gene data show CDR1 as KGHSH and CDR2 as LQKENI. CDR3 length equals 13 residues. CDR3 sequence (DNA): TGTGCCAGCTCACGGGACCTCCAAGAGACCCAGTACTTC. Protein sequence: CASSRDLQETQYF.

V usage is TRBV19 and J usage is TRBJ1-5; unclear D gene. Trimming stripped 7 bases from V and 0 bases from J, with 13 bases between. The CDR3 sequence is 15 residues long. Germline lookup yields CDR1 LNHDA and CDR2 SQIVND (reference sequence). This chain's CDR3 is CASIELGYSNQPQHF. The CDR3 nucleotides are TGTGCCAGTATTGAGCTGGGGTATAGCAATCAGCCCCAGCATTTT.

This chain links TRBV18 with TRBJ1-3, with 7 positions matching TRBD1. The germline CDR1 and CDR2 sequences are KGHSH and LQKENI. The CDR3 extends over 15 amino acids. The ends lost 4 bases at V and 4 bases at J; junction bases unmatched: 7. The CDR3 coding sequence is TGTGCCAGCTCACTACAGGGGCTGCAAGGAAACACCATATATTTT. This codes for CASSLQGLQGNTIYF.

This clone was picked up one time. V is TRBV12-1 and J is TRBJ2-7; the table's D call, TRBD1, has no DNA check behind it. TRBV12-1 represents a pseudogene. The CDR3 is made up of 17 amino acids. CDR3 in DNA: TGTGCCAGCAGCTTTGCGCAAGACAACCTGAGCTCCTACGAGCAGTACTTC. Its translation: CASSFAQDNLSSYEQYF.

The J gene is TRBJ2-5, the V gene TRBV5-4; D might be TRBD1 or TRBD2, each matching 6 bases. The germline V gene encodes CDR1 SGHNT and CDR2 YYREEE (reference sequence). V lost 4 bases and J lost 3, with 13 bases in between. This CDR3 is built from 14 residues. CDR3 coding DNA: TGTGCCAGCAGCCGAAGGGGGGATAAAGAGACCCAGTACTTC. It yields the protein CASSRRGDKETQYF. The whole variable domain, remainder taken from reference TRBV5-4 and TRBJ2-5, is ETGVTQSPTHLIKTRGQQVTLRCSSQSGHNTVSWYQQALGQGPQFIFQYYREEENGRGNFPPRFSGLQFPNYSSELNVNALELDDSALYLCASSRRGDKETQYFGPGTRLLVL.

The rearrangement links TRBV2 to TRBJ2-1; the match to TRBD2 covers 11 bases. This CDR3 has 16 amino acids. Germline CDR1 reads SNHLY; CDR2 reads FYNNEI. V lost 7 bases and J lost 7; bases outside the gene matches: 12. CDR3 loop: CASTLTSGTYGNEQFF. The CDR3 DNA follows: TGTGCCAGCACCCTGACTAGCGGGACCTATGGGAATGAGCAGTTCTTC.

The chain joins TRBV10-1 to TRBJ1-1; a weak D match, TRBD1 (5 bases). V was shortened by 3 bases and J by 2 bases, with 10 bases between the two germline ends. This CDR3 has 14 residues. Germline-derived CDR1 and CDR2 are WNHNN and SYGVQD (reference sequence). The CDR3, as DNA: TGCGCCAGCAGTGACCAGGGTTTAAACACTGAAGCTTTCTTT. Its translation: CASSDQGLNTEAFF.

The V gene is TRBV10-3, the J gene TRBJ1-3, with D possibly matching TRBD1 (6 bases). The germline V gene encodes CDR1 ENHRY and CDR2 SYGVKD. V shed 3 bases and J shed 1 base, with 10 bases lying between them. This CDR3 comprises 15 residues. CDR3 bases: TGTGCCATCAGTGATTGGGACACTTCTGGAAACACCATATATTTT. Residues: CAISDWDTSGNTIYF.

In nucleotides, the CDR3 is TGTGCCAGCAGTCATCAGGGCGATGAGCAGTTCTTC. Translated, it gives CASSHQGDEQFF. The chain links TRBV6-5 to TRBJ2-1, with a possible D match to TRBD1 (5 bases). Germline-derived CDR1 and CDR2 are MNHEY and SVGAGI. The CDR3 covers 12 residues. Trimming took off 5 bases at V and 8 bases at J, with 10 bases between the two ends.

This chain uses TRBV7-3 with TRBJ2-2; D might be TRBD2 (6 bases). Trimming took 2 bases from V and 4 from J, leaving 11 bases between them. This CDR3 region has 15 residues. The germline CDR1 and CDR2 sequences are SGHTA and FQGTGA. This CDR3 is CASSLSGLITGELFF. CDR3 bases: TGTGCCAGCAGCTTATCGGGACTCATCACCGGGGAGCTGTTTTTT.